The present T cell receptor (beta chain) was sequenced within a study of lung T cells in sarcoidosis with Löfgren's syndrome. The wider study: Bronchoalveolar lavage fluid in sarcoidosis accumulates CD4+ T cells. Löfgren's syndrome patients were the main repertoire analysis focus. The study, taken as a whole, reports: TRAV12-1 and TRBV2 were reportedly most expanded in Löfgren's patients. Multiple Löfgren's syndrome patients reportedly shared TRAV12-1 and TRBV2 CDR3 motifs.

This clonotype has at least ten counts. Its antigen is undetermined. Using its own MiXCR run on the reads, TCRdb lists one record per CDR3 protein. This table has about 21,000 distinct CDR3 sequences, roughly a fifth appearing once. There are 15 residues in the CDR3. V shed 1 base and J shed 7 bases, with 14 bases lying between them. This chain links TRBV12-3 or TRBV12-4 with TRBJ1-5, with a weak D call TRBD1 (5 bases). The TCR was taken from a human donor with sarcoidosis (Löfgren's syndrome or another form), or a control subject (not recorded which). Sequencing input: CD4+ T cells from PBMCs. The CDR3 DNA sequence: TGTGCCAGCAGTTTAGAGAGCCAGGGACTGCAGCCCCAGCATTTT. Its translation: CASSLESQGLQPQHF.